A single sample gave rise to the 7 T cell receptor beta chains below, sequenced in a study of patients and donors after allogeneic stem cell transplantation. In TCRdb, the RT-PCR reads were re-called with MiXCR into one record per CDR3 protein. The sample holds about 160,000 distinct CDR3 sequences, roughly 30% seen once. Input material: blood, either unsorted or a sorted T cell fraction (not recorded which). The receptors were gathered from a human donor who was either an allogeneic HSCT recipient or a stem cell or donor lymphocyte infusion donor (not recorded which). It is not recorded whose cells these are; they may come from a transplant donor.

The rearrangement links TRBV15 to TRBJ1-3; D call uncertain. CDR3 size: 16 residues. The V end lost 0 bases, the J end lost 0 bases, and 9 bases lay between the germline ends. Germline V CDR1 and CDR2: LNHNV, YYDKDF (reference sequence). The chain's CDR3 is CATSRDRAASGNTIYF. Written as DNA, the CDR3 is TGTGCCACCAGCAGAGATCGGGCAGCCTCTGGAAACACCATATATTTT.

This clonotype turned up a few times. The rearrangement links TRBV24-1 to TRBJ1-5; a possible D gene is TRBD1 (6 bases). CDR1 and CDR2 (germline): KGHDR, SFDVKD. This CDR3 has 13 amino acids. The ends were cut back, 5 bases at V and 4 bases at J, with 8 bases in the middle. This CDR3 reads CATSGGGNQPQHF. For the CDR3, the DNA is TGTGCCACCAGTGGAGGGGGGAATCAGCCCCAGCATTTT.

CDR3 nucleotide sequence: TGCAGCGTTGTCCGCAGCGGGAGCGGCTCCTACAATGAGCAGTTCTTC. Protein sequence: CSVVRSGSGSYNEQFF. The J gene is TRBJ2-1, the V gene TRBV29-1; 8 bases line up with TRBD2. Trimming removed 4 bases from V and 0 bases from J; junction bases left unmatched: 8. CDR1 SQVTM and CDR2 ANQGSEA come from the germline V gene. There are 16 residues in the CDR3.

The V gene is TRBV5-1, the J gene TRBJ2-1, with 7 nucleotides matching TRBD2. V gave up 5 bases and J gave up 5 bases; unmatched junction bases: 10. The CDR3 length is 15 residues. The germline V gene encodes CDR1 SGHRS and CDR2 YFSETQ. The CDR3 region is CASRDRTSDHNEQFF. The CDR3 DNA reads TGCGCCAGCAGGGATCGGACTAGTGATCACAATGAGCAGTTCTTC.

The chain is built from TRBV15 and TRBJ1-5; 8 bases are shared with TRBD1. Trimming took 1 base from V and 0 from J; bases not matched to a gene: 5. Germline V gene sequence: CDR1 LNHNV, CDR2 YYDKDF (reference sequence). This CDR3 region has 17 residues. For the CDR3, the DNA is TGTGCCACCAGCAGAGTCCAGGGGGCAGTTAGCAATCAGCCCCAGCATTTT. Protein sequence: CATSRVQGAVSNQPQHF.

The rearrangement joins TRBV4-1 to TRBJ1-6; a weak D match, TRBD1 (5 bases). The CDR3 runs 14 residues. Per the germline V gene, CDR1 is MGHRA and CDR2 is YSYEKL. V lost 6 bases and J 5 bases, leaving 11 bases between the germline ends. CDR3 DNA sequence: TGCGCCAGCAGTCTCAGGGCCGATAATTCACCCCTCCACTTT. Translated: CASSLRADNSPLHF.

The chain recombines TRBV24-1 with TRBJ2-2; D uncertain. The V gene's germline CDR1 is KGHDR and CDR2 SFDVKD. CDR3 length: 15 amino acids. The V end lost 0 bases, the J end lost 7 bases, and 11 bases lay between the germline ends. DNA for the CDR3: TGTGCCACCAGTGATTTGGGATGGGGTGACGGGGAGCTGTTTTTT. Translation gives CATSDLGWGDGELFF.